This T cell receptor (beta chain) was retrieved from a study of cytomegalovirus exposure and HLA in healthy donors. Regarding the study as a whole: TCR beta sequences numbering fewer than 20,000 were associated with HLA alleles at 0.05 false discovery rate in a later analysis. When the data were analyzed later, several of the most significant clusters appeared to be linked to common viral pathogens.

Concerning this clone: Its antigen is not identified.

PCR involved 60 Vbeta and 13 Jbeta primers. Generated by immunoSEQ multiplex PCR, the TCRdb table keeps only in-frame clones and is missing some. Counted here are roughly 160,000 clones, around 88% occurring once; the ten biggest clones make up about 0.9%. The germline V gene has CDR1 MNHNS and CDR2 SASEGT. The CDR3 length is 15 residues. V gave up 7 bases and J gave up 0 bases, with 13 bases separating them. This receptor was obtained from a woman aged 30 to 39 in good health and CMV-seronegative. The chain combines TRBV6-1 with TRBJ1-5; D is possibly TRBD1 (6 bases). Sequences were obtained from PBMCs. The CDR3 sequence is CASTTQGYSNQPQHF. CDR3 in DNA: TGTGCCAGCACCACTCAGGGGTATAGCAATCAGCCCCAGCATTTT.